The source of this TCR beta chain is a study of T cells in localized non-small cell lung cancer. Libraries were prepared by immunoSEQ multiplex PCR; TCRdb keeps only in-frame clonotypes and omits some of them. This sample carries fewer than 35,000 clones, around 84% of them seen once, and the ten largest clones take about two fifths. In its sample, this clone was seen once. V gave up 0 bases and J gave up 0 bases, with 9 bases separating them. This CDR3 contains 16 residues. Per germline, CDR1 SGDLS and CDR2 YYNGEE. The sequence derives from a male donor aged 60 or over with stage II squamous cell lung carcinoma. The sample here was peripheral blood, taken before any cancer treatment. The chain links TRBV9 to TRBJ2-2; D is possibly TRBD2 (6 bases). CDR3 sequence (DNA): TGTGCCAGCAGCGTAGATGGCGGGGCGAACACCGGGGAGCTGTTTTTT. Translation: CASSVDGGANTGELFF.